The present entry profiles one T cell receptor beta chain with its context. Its antigen is not known. The primer mix had 60 Vbeta and 13 Jbeta primers. Clones were read by immunoSEQ multiplex PCR, and TCRdb kept only the in-frame ones, dropping some. The repertoire has 70,000 or so clones, 78% of them found once; the top ten carry about 8%. This sample stems from a study of cytomegalovirus exposure and HLA in healthy donors. Study in general: Findings of an earlier analysis included about 100 million unique TCR beta sequences from roughly 200 million T cells. Whole-study findings and limits: Most TCR sequences were seen very rarely across donors, but some public TCRs occurred in many.

CDR3 length: 12 residues. Per the germline V gene, CDR1 is SGHTA and CDR2 is FQGTGA. V was trimmed by 5 bases and J by 10 bases, leaving 12 bases between them. Sequenced: PBMCs. The J gene is TRBJ2-1, the V gene TRBV7-3; D is uncertain. The origin of this receptor is a man aged 18-30 years in good health and CMV-seropositive. The CDR3 loop reads CASSNSNGEQFF. For the CDR3, the DNA is TGTGCCAGCAGCAATTCGAATGGCGAGCAGTTCTTC.